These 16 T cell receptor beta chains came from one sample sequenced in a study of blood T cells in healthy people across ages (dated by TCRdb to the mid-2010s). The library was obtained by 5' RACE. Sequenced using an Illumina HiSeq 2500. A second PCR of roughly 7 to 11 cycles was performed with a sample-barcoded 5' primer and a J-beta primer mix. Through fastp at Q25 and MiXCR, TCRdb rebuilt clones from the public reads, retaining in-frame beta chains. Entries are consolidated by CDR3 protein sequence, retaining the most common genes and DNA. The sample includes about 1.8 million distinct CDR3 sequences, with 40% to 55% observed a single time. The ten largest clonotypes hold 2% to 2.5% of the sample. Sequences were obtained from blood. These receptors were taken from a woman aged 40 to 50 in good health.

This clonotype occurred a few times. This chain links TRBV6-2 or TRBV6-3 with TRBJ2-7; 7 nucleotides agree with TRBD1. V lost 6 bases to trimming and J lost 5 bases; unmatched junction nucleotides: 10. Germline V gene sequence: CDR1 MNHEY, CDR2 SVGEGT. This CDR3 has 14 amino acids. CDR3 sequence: CASSFRGKLHEQYF. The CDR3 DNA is TGTGCCAGCAGCTTCAGGGGGAAGTTACACGAGCAGTACTTC.

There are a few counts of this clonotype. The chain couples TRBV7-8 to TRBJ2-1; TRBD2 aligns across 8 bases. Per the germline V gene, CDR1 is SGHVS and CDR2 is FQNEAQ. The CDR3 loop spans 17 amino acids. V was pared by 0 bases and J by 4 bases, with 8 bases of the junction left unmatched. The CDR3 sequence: CASSLAPGAGDYNEQFF. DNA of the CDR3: TGTGCCAGCAGCTTAGCGCCAGGAGCGGGGGATTACAATGAGCAGTTCTTC. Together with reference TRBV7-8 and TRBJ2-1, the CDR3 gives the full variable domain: GAGVSQSPRYKVAKRGQDVALRCDPISGHVSLFWYQQALGQGPEFLTYFQNEAQLDKSGLPSDRFFAERPEGSVSTLKIQRTQQEDSAVYLCASSLAPGAGDYNEQFFGPGTRLTVL.

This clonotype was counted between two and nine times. CDR3 protein: CASSVSGTSGANVLTF. The CDR3 DNA reads as TGTGCCAGCAGCGTTTCAGGGACCTCTGGGGCCAACGTCCTGACTTTC. The chain couples TRBV9 to TRBJ2-6; D is perhaps TRBD1 or TRBD2 (5 bases each). CDR1 SGDLS and CDR2 YYNGEE come from the germline V gene. V lost 2 bases to trimming and J lost 0 bases, with 9 bases between them. The CDR3 is 16 residues long.

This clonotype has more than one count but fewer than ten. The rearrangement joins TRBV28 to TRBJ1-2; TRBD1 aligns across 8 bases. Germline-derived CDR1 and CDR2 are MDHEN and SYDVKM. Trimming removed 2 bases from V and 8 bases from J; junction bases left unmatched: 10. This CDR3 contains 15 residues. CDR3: CASSLLDRESKGYTF. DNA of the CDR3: TGTGCCAGCAGTTTACTGGACAGGGAAAGTAAGGGCTACACCTTC.

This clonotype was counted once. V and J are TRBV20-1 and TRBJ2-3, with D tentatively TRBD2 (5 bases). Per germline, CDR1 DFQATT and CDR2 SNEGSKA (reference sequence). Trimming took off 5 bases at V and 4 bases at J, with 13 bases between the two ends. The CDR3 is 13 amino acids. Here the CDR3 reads CSASRARADTQYF. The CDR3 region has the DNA TGCAGTGCTTCGAGGGCGCGAGCAGATACGCAGTATTTT.

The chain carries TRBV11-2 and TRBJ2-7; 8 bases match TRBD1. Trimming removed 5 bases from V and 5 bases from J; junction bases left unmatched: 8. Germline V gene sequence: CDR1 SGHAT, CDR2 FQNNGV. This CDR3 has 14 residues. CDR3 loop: CASSGGTGLHEQYF. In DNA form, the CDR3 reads TGTGCCAGCAGCGGGGGGACAGGACTTCACGAGCAGTACTTC.

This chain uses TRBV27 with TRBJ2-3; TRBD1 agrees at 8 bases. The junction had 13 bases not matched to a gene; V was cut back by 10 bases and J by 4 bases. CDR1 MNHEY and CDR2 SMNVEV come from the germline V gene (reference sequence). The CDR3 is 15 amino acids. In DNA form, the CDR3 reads TGTGCCATCAAAGCCGGGACAGGAGACGCAGATACGCAGTATTTT. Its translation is CAIKAGTGDADTQYF.

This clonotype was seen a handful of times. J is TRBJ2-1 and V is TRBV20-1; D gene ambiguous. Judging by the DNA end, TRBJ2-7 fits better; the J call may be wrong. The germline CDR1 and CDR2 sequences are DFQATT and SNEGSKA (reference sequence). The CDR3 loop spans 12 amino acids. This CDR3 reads CSARGTYNEQYF. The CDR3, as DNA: TGCAGTGCTAGAGGAACCTACAATGAGCAGTACTTC.

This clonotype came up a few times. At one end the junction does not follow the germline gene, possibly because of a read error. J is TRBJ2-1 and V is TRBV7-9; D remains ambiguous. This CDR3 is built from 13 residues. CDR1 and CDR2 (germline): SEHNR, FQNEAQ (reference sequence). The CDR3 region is CASSLRTYDEQFF. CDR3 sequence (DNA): TGTGCCAGCAGCTTACGCACCTACGATGAGCAGTTCTTC. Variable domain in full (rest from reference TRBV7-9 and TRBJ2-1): DTGVSQNPRHKITKRGQNVTFRCDPISEHNRLYWYRQTLGQGPEFLTYFQNEAQLEKSRLLSDRFSAERPKGSFSTLEIQRTEQGDSAMYLCASSLRTYDEQFFGPGTRLTVL.

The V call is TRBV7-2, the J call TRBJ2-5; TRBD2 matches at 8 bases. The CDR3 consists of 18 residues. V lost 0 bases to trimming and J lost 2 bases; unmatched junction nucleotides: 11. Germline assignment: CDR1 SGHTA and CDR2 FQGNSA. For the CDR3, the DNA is TGTGCCAGCAGCTTAGCGAGAGGCGGGGGGACCTTTCAAGAGACCCAGTACTTC. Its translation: CASSLARGGGTFQETQYF.

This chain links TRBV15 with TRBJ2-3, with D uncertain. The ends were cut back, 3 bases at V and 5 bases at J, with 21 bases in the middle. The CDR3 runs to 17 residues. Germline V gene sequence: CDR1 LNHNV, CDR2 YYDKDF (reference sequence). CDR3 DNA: TGTGCCACCAGCAGGGTCGAGCGACCAAACTCGATAGATACGCAGTATTTT. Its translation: CATSRVERPNSIDTQYF.

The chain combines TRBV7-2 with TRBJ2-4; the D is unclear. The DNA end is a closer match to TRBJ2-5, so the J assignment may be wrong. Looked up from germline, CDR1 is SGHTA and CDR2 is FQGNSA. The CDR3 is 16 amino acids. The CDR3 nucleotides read TGTGCCAGCAGCCGACTTAGTCTGGGGTCACAAGAGACCCAGTACTTC. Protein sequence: CASSRLSLGSQETQYF.

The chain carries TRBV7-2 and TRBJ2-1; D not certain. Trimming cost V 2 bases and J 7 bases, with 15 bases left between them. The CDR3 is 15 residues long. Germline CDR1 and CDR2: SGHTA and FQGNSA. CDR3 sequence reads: CASSLSIQNANEQFF. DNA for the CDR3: TGTGCCAGCAGCTTATCGATCCAGAATGCAAATGAGCAGTTCTTC.

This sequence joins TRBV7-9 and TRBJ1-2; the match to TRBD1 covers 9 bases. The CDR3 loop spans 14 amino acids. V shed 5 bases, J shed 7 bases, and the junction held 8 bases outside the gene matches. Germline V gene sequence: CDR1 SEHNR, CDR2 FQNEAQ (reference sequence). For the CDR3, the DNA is TGTGCCAGCAGCCACCGACAGGGGGATTTTGGCTACACCTTC. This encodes CASSHRQGDFGYTF.

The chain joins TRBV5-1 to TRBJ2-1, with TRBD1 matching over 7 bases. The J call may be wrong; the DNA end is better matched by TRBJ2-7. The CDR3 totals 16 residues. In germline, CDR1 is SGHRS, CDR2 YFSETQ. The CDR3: CASSLSFGQADNEQYF. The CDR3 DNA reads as TGCGCCAGCAGCTTGTCCTTCGGACAGGCTGACAATGAGCAGTACTTC.

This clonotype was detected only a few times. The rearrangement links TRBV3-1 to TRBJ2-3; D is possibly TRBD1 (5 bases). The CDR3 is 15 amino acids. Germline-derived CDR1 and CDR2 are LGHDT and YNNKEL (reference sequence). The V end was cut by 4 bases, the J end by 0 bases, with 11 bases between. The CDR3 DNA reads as TGTGCCAGCAGCCGACCGACAGCTAGCACAGATACGCAGTATTTT. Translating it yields CASSRPTASTDTQYF.